Listed below are T cell receptor beta chains from one sample, sequenced in a study of T-cell reconstitution after alpha-beta-depleted transplantation in children. TCRdb reanalysed the PCR reads using MiXCR and keeps one entry per CDR3 protein. This sample carries approximately 490,000 distinct CDR3 sequences, approximately 13% of them seen once, and the ten largest clones take about 5.4%. Sample: PBMCs from the stem cell graft donor, taken from the stem cell graft. The source of these receptors is a human donor who donated a stem cell graft to a child with combined immunodeficiency. CDR3s include the opening cysteine and the closing phenylalanine or tryptophan. Fields, in order: D gene, clone size, J gene, V gene, CDR3 protein, CDR3 DNA. The D gene is left open where the match is weak. Clone size, where shown, is once, few, many, or a class for clones that have expanded.

>-|few|TRBJ2-7|TRBV30
CAWSVLAAYEQYF
TGTGCCTGGAGTGTACTGGCGGCTTACGAGCAGTACTTC
>-|few|TRBJ1-4|TRBV29-1
CSVESGPNEKLFF
TGCAGCGTTGAATCCGGACCTAATGAAAAACTGTTTTTT
>-|-|TRBJ1-1|TRBV4-3
CASSQVGATEAFF
TGCGCCAGCAGCCAAGTGGGGGCCACTGAAGCTTTCTTT
>-|few|TRBJ2-2|TRBV12-3/TRBV12-4
CASSLMGPGTGELFF
TGTGCCAGCAGTTTAATGGGGCCTGGCACCGGGGAGCTGTTTTTT
>TRBD2|many|TRBJ2-5|TRBV12-3/TRBV12-4
CASRLAGGHRETQYF
TGTGCCAGCAGACTAGCGGGGGGGCACCGAGAGACCCAGTACTTC
>-|many|TRBJ2-1|TRBV9
CASSARSYNEQFF
TGTGCCAGCAGCGCTCGCTCCTACAATGAGCAGTTCTTC
>-|-|TRBJ2-7|TRBV7-2
CASSLEGGTYYEQYF
TGTGCCAGCAGCTTAGAGGGGGGCACTTACTACGAGCAGTACTTC
>-|-|TRBJ1-2|TRBV20-1
CSARARRGEAGYTF
TGCAGTGCTAGAGCCAGGAGGGGGGAGGCTGGCTACACCTTC
>-|medium-sized|TRBJ2-7|TRBV29-1
CSAITTGTSASEQYF
TGCAGCGCCATAACCACCGGGACCAGCGCTAGCGAGCAGTACTTC
>-|few|TRBJ2-1|TRBV9
CASSGTPQGPEQFF
TGTGCCAGCAGCGGCACTCCGCAGGGCCCTGAGCAGTTCTTC
>-|-|TRBJ2-5|TRBV28
CASTLSDEQETQYF
TGTGCCAGCACTTTGTCTGATGAACAAGAGACCCAGTACTTC
>-|-|TRBJ1-1|TRBV15
CATAVRWQENTEAFF
TGTGCCACCGCTGTTAGGTGGCAGGAGAACACTGAAGCTTTCTTT
>-|many|TRBJ1-1|TRBV12-3/TRBV12-4
CASSLGLRNTEAFF
TGTGCCAGCAGTTTAGGGCTGAGGAACACTGAAGCTTTCTTT
>-|many|TRBJ2-1|TRBV13
CASSLRLASYNEQFF
TGTGCCAGCAGCTTACGGCTAGCTTCCTACAATGAGCAGTTCTTC
>-|-|TRBJ1-5|TRBV5-1
CASSIDLHQPQHF
TGCGCCAGCAGCATCGACCTACACCAGCCCCAGCATTTT
>-|few|TRBJ2-2|TRBV29-1
CSVGVTNTGELFF
TGCAGCGTTGGGGTTACGAACACCGGGGAGCTGTTTTTT
>TRBD1|-|TRBJ2-1|TRBV4-3
CASSQGVQGANEQFF
TGCGCCAGCAGCCAGGGGGTCCAGGGGGCGAATGAGCAGTTCTTC
>TRBD2|few|TRBJ2-3|TRBV6-2/TRBV6-3
CASSYRPLAGTDTQYF
TGTGCCAGCAGTTACCGGCCGCTAGCGGGGACAGATACGCAGTATTTT